Reported below is one T cell receptor (beta chain). The data were produced by immunoSEQ multiplex PCR, yet TCRdb's version contains in-frame clones alone and is incomplete. This table has 80,000 to 90,000 clones, more than 80% appearing once. These data come from a study of T cells after somatic rescue of genetic block. Sequencing was carried out using peripheral blood mononuclear cells (PBMCs). The sequence was collected from a young woman.

CDR3: CAWRGTSGRGRYNEQFF. CDR3 nucleotide sequence: TGTGCCTGGAGGGGGACTAGCGGGAGGGGGCGGTACAATGAGCAGTTCTTC. This chain joins TRBV30 and TRBJ2-1, with TRBD2 matching over 16 bases. This CDR3 comprises 17 residues. In germline, CDR1 is GTSNPN, CDR2 SVGIG (reference sequence). V gave up 3 bases and J gave up 4 bases; unmatched junction bases: 6.